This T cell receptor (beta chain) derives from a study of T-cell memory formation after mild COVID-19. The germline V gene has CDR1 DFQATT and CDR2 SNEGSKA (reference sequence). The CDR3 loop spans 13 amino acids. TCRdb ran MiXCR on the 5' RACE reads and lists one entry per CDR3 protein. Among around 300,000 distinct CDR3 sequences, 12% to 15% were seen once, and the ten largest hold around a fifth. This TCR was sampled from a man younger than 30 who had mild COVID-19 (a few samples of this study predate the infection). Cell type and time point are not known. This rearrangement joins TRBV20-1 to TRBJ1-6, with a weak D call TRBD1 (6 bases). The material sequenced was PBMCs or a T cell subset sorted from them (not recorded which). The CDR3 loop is CSGTGGAGSPLHF. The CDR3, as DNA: TGCAGCGGGACTGGGGGGGCCGGTTCACCCCTCCACTTT.